This T cell receptor (beta chain) was sequenced for a study of T cell responses to AZD1222 COVID-19 vaccine. General study results and limits: Nearly half of spike-specific TCRs reportedly target variant regions that are unmutated in the B.1.351 and B.1.1.7 variants.

Turning to this clone: No antigen is known for it.

The V segment lost 1 base and the J segment 8 bases; nucleotides outside the gene matches: 4. CDR1 is LGHNA and CDR2 is YNFKEQ in the germline V gene. The CDR3 has 14 amino acids. Here immunoSEQ multiplex PCR was the method, and the copy in TCRdb shows in-frame clones only, minus some. The sample comprises some 150,000 clones, around 92% of which are singletons, and over 2.5% rests with the top ten. The sequence was collected from an adult in good health. J is TRBJ2-1 and V is TRBV4-2; 8 nucleotides agree with TRBD2. Sequenced material: peripheral blood, taken on day 0 of AZD1222 vaccination. The CDR3 region is CASSQVAGNHEQFF. CDR3 nucleotides: TGTGCCAGCAGCCAAGTAGCGGGGAACCATGAGCAGTTCTTC.